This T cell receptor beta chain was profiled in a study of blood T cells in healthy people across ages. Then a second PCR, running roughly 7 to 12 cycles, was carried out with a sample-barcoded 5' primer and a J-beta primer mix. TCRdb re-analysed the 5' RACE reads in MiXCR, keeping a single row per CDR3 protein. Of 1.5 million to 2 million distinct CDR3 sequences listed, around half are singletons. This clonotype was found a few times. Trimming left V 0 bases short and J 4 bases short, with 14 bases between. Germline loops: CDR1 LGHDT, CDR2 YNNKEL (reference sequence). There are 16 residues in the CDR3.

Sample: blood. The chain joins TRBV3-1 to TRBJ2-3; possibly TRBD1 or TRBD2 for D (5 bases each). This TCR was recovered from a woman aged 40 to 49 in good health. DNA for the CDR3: TGTGCCAGCAGCCAAGACAAGAGTAGAGGGGCAGATACGCAGTATTTT. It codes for CASSQDKSRGADTQYF.